This TCR beta chain came from a study of blood T cell repertoires in COVID-19. Turning to the study itself: COVID-19 samples, acute and convalescent, were from the United States, Italy and Spain.

Original analysis: Counts of nucleated cells, estimated from reference gene primer amplification, were obtained. TCRdb keeps only in-frame clones here, not all; method: immunoSEQ multiplex PCR. From that table come the V and J calls and clone size; the DNA was used to work out D and trimming. The data show more than 65,000 clones, with 79% seen just once and about 6% held by the top ten. Looked up from germline, CDR1 is LNHDA and CDR2 is SQIVND (reference sequence). The V and J ends lost 0 bases and 5 bases respectively, with 15 bases between them. CDR3 length: 16 amino acids. Sequenced: peripheral blood. The chain carries TRBV19 and TRBJ2-3, with D perhaps matching TRBD1 (6 bases). The TCR originated in a woman aged 55-69 years with acute or convalescent COVID-19. CDR3 region: CASSIEGWGPGDTQYF. In DNA, the CDR3 is TGTGCCAGTAGTATAGAAGGATGGGGGCCCGGAGATACGCAGTATTTT.